Sequencing of this T cell receptor beta chain was carried out in a study of cytomegalovirus exposure and HLA in healthy donors. As for the study in general: Clustering assigned 81% of the 350 to 450 genotyped donors to the Caucasian-associated ancestry cluster. Notes on the study in general: Prior analysis indicated that the majority of TCR beta V segments exhibited productivity approximately 90% or approximately 30% of the time. A later analysis appeared to link common viral pathogens to several of the most significant clusters.

The PCR employed 60 Vbeta primers together with 13 Jbeta primers. This table comes from immunoSEQ multiplex PCR, and its TCRdb copy is limited to in-frame clones, with some not included. The sample has about 150,000 clones, roughly 73% seen once; the top ten hold roughly 1.5%. This clone showed up just a few times. Antigen: not known. Material: PBMCs. The source of this sequence is a young woman in good health and CMV-seronegative.

CDR3 in DNA: TGTGCCAGCAGCCCGTCCGGGACTCTTGATGAGCAGTTCTTC. Amino acid sequence: CASSPSGTLDEQFF. The chain couples TRBV5-4 to TRBJ2-1, with D tentatively TRBD2 (6 bases). V lost 4 bases and J lost 8, with 16 bases in between. Looked up from germline, CDR1 is SGHNT and CDR2 is YYREEE (reference sequence). The CDR3 contains 14 residues.